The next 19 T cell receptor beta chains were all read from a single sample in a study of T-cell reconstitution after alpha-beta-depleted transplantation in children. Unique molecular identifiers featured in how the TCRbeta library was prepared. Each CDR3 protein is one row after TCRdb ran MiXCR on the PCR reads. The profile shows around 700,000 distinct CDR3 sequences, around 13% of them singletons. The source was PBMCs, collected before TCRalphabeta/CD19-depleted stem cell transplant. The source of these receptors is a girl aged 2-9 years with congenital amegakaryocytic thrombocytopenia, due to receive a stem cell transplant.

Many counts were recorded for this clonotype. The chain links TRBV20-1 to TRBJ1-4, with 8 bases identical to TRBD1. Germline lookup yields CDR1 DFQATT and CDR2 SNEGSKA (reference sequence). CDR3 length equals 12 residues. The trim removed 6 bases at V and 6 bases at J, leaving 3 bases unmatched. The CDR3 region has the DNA TGCAGTGCCCCGACAGGGGATGAAAAACTGTTTTTT. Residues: CSAPTGDEKLFF.

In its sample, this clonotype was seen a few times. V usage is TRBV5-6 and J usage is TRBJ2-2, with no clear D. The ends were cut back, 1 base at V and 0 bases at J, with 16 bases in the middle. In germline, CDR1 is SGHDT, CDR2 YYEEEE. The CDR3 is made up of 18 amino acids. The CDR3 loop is CASSLNRVRTANTGELFF. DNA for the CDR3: TGTGCCAGCAGCTTGAACCGGGTTCGGACCGCGAACACCGGGGAGCTGTTTTTT.

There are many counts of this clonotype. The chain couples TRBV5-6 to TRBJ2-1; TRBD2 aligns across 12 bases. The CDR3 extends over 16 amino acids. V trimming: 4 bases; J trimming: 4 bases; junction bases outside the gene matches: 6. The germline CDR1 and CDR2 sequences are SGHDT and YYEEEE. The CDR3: CASSRRLAGDYNEQFF. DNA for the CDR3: TGTGCCAGCAGCCGAAGACTAGCGGGAGATTACAATGAGCAGTTCTTC.

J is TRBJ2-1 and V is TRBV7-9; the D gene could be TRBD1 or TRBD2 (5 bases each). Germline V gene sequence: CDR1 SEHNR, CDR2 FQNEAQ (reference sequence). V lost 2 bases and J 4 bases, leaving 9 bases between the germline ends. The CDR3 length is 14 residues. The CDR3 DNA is TGTGCCAGCAGCTTAAGGGACCTTTACAATGAGCAGTTCTTC. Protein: CASSLRDLYNEQFF.

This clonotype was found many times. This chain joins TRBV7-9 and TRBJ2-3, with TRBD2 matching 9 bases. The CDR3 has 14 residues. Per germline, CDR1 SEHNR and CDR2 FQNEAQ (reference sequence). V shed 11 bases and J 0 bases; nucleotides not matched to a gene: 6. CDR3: CAGSLAGSTDTQYF. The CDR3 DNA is TGTGCCGGGTCCCTAGCGGGGAGCACAGATACGCAGTATTTT.

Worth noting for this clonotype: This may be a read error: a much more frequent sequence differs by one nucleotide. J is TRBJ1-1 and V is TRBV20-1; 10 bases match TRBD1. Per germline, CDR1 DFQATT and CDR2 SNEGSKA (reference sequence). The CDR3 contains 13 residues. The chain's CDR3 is CSVRDRGPTEAFF. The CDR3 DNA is TGCAGTGTTAGAGACAGGGGGCCCACTGAAGCTTTCTTT.

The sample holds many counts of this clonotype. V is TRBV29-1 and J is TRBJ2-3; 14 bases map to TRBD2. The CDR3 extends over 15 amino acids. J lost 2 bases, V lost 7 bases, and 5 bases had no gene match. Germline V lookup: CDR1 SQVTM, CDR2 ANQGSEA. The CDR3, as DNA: TGCAGCGCCGGGACTAGCGGGAGACCCACAGATACGCAGTATTTT. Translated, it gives CSAGTSGRPTDTQYF.

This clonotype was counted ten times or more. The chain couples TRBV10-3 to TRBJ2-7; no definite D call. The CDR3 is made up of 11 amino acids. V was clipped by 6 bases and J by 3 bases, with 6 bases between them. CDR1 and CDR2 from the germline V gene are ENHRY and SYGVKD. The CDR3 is CAIRTSYEQYF. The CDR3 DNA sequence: TGTGCCATCAGGACAAGCTACGAGCAGTACTTC.

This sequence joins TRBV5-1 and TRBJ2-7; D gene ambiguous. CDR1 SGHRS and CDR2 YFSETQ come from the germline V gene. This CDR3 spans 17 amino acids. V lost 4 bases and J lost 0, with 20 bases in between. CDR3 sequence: CASSPQPPGFSSYEQYF. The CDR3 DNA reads TGCGCCAGCAGCCCACAACCACCGGGCTTCAGCTCCTACGAGCAGTACTTC. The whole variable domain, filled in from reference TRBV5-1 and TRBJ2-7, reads KAGVTQTPRYLIKTRGQQVTLSCSPISGHRSVSWYQQTPGQGLQFLFEYFSETQRNKGNFPGRFSGRQFSNSRSEMNVSTLELGDSALYLCASSPQPPGFSSYEQYFGPGTRLTVT.

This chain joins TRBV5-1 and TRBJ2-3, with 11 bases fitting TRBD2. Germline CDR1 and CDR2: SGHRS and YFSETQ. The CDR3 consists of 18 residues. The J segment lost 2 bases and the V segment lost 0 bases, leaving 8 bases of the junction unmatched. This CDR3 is CASSLGLAGPRDTDTQYF. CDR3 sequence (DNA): TGCGCCAGCAGCTTGGGACTAGCGGGACCCAGGGACACAGATACGCAGTATTTT.

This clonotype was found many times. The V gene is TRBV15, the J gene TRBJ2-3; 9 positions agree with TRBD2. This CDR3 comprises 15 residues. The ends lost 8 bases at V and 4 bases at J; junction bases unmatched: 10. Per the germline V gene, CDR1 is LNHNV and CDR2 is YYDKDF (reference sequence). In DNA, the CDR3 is TGTGCCACCGCCAGACTAGCGGAACCCTCAGATACGCAGTATTTT. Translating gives CATARLAEPSDTQYF.

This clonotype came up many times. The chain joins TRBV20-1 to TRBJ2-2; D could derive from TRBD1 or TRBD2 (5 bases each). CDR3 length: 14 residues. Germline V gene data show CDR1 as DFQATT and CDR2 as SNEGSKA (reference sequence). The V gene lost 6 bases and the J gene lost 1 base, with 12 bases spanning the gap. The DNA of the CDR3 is TGCAGTGCCTCCCCGGGGCAGAACACCGGGGAGCTGTTTTTT. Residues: CSASPGQNTGELFF.

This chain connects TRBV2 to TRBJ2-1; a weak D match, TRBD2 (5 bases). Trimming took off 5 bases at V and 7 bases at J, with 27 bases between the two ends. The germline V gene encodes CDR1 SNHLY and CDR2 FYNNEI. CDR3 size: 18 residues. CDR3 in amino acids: CASSNPPEHRLKWNEQFF. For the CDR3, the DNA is TGTGCCAGCAGTAACCCCCCCGAGCACAGACTAAAGTGGAATGAGCAGTTCTTC. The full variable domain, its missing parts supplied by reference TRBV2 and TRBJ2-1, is EPEVTQTPSHQVTQMGQEVILRCVPISNHLYFYWYRQILGQKVEFLVSFYNNEISEKSEIFDDQFSVERPDGSNFTLKIRSTKLEDSAMYFCASSNPPEHRLKWNEQFFGPGTRLTVL.

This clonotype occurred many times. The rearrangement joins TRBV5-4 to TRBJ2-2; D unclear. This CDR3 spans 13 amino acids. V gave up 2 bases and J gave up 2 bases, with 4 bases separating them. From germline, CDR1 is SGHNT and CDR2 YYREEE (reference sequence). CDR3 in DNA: TGTGCCAGCAGCTTACACAACACCGGGGAGCTGTTTTTT. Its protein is CASSLHNTGELFF. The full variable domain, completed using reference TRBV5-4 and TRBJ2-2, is ETGVTQSPTHLIKTRGQQVTLRCSSQSGHNTVSWYQQALGQGPQFIFQYYREEENGRGNFPPRFSGLQFPNYSSELNVNALELDDSALYLCASSLHNTGELFFGEGSRLTVL.

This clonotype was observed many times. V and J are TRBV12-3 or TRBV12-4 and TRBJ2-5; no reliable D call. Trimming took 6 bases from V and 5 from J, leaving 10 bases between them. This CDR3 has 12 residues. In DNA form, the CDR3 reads TGTGCCAGCAGGGGTATGATTGAGACCCAGTACTTC. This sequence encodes CASRGMIETQYF.

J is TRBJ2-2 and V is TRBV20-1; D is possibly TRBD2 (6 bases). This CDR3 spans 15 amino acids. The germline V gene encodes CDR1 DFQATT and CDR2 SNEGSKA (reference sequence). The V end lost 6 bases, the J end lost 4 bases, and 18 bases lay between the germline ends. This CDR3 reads CSASGVLGGTGELFF. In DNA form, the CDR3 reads TGCAGTGCAAGTGGGGTACTCGGGGGCACCGGGGAGCTGTTTTTT.

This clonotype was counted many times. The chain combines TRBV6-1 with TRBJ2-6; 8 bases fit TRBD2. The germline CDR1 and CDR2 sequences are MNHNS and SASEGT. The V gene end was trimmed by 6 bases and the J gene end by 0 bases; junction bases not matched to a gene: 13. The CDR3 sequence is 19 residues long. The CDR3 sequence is CASRRLSGIPFSGANVLTF. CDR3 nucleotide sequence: TGTGCCAGCAGACGACTTAGCGGGATACCCTTCTCTGGGGCCAACGTCCTGACTTTC.

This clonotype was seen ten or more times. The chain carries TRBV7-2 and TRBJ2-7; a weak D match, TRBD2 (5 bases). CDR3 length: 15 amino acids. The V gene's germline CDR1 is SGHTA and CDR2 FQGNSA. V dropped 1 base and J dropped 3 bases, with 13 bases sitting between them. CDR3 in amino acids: CASSLVASRDYEQYF. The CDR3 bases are TGTGCCAGCAGCTTAGTAGCTAGCAGAGACTACGAGCAGTACTTC.

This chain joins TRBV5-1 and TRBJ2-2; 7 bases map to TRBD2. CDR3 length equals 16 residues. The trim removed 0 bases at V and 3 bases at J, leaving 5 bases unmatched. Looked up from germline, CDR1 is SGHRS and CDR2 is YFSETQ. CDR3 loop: CASSLGLASDTGELFF. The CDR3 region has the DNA TGCGCCAGCAGCTTGGGACTAGCATCCGACACCGGGGAGCTGTTTTTT.